The rows below give T cell receptor beta chains drawn from one sample of a study of T cell clonotyping in hematopoietic cell transplantation. Assay used: immunoSEQ multiplex PCR; TCRdb lists only in-frame clones, some missing. The sample lists approximately 5,400 clones, 70% to 80% occurring once. The specimen was peripheral blood mononuclear cells, collected 30 days after allogeneic stem cell transplant. The source of these receptors is a male patient aged 55 to 69 who had an allogeneic stem cell transplant from an unrelated donor, so the T cells may come from the graft donor. Some clones in this sample may be carry-over from other donors' samples. Both conserved end residues are part of each CDR3. The D gene is left open where the match is weak. Clone size is given for some rows only: seen once, a few or many times, or a class if the clone is expanded.

j_call | v_call | d_call | clone_size | cdr3_aa | cdr3_nt
TRBJ2-7 | TRBV6-1 | TRBD1 | NA | CATVGTGLYEQYF | TGTGCCACCGTTGGGACAGGGTTGTACGAGCAGTACTTC
TRBJ2-7 | TRBV5-1 | TRBD2 | NA | CASSLFNSGGPSYEQYF | TGCGCCAGCAGCTTATTTAATAGCGGGGGACCGTCCTACGAGCAGTACTTC
TRBJ1-4 | TRBV6-1 | NA | NA | CASGGYNEKLFF | TGTGCCAGCGGGGGGTATAATGAAAAACTGTTTTTT
TRBJ2-3 | TRBV5-4 | TRBD2 | once | CASRPGGGTDTQYF | TGTGCCAGCAGGCCCGGGGGGGGGACAGATACGCAGTATTTT
TRBJ2-2 | TRBV7-9 | NA | large | CASSLNPNTGELFF | TGTGCCAGCAGCTTAAACCCCAACACCGGGGAGCTGTTTTTT
TRBJ2-3 | TRBV7-8 | NA | NA | CASSLARQVSTDTQYF | TGTGCCAGCAGCTTAGCTCGACAAGTTAGCACAGATACGCAGTATTTT
TRBJ2-3 | TRBV10-2 | TRBD2 | NA | CASSESLASGGVTDTQYF | TGCGCCAGCAGTGAGTCGCTGGCTAGCGGGGGGGTTACAGATACGCAGTATTTT
TRBJ1-1 | TRBV5-1 | NA | NA | CASSHAGDTEAFF | TGCGCCAGCAGCCACGCAGGGGACACTGAAGCTTTCTTT
TRBJ2-1 | TRBV19 | TRBD2 | NA | CASRVGGGAAYNEQFF | TGTGCCAGTAGAGTTGGCGGGGGGGCGGCCTACAATGAGCAGTTCTTC
TRBJ2-1 | TRBV7-2 | NA | NA | CASSQNLAGIDNEQFF | TGTGCCAGCAGCCAGAACCTGGCAGGGATAGACAATGAGCAGTTCTTC
TRBJ2-5 | TRBV25-1 | TRBD2 | NA | CASSVLSGDQETQYF | TGTGCCAGCAGTGTACTTAGCGGGGACCAAGAGACCCAGTACTTC
TRBJ1-5 | TRBV19 | NA | NA | CASSIAGNQPQHF | TGTGCCAGTAGTATAGCGGGGAATCAGCCCCAGCATTTT
TRBJ1-1 | TRBV4-3 | TRBD1 | NA | CASSQERDRGTEAFF | TGCGCCAGCAGCCAAGAGAGGGACAGGGGAACTGAAGCTTTCTTT
TRBJ2-1 | TRBV7-2 | TRBD1 | few | CASRAEGLQGRAYNEQFF | TGTGCCAGCAGGGCAGAGGGGCTACAGGGGAGAGCCTACAATGAGCAGTTCTTC
TRBJ2-7 | TRBV5-1 | NA | NA | CASSPPGQSYEQYF | TGCGCCAGCAGCCCCCCGGGGCAGTCCTACGAGCAGTACTTC
TRBJ1-2 | TRBV6-5 | NA | NA | CASSYGHSSNYGYTF | TGTGCCAGCAGTTACGGACACTCTTCTAACTATGGCTACACCTTC
TRBJ1-1 | TRBV23-1 | NA | NA | CASSQTTDPNTEAFF | TGCGCCAGCAGTCAAACGACAGACCCGAACACTGAAGCTTTCTTT
TRBJ1-2 | TRBV5-4 | TRBD1 | NA | CASSQGGAGGFYGYTF | TGTGCCAGCAGCCAGGGGGGGGCAGGGGGCTTCTATGGCTACACCTTC
TRBJ1-1 | TRBV5-1 | NA | NA | CASSPRADTEAFF | TGCGCCAGCAGCCCTCGTGCAGACACTGAAGCTTTCTTT
TRBJ2-4 | TRBV5-1 | TRBD1 | NA | CASSLPGTDLFRAKNIQYF | TGCGCCAGCAGCTTGCCCGGGACAGACCTCTTCAGAGCCAAAAACATTCAGTACTTC
TRBJ2-3 | TRBV5-1 | NA | NA | CASRGGTDTQYF | TGCGCCAGCAGGGGGGGCACAGATACGCAGTATTTT
TRBJ2-2 | TRBV21-1 | NA | NA | CASRKGRVPPTFRVDRANTGELFF | TGTGCCAGCAGAAAAGGGAGGGTCCCCCCGACCTTCCGGGTCGACAGGGCGAACACCGGGGAGCTGTTTTTT